The rows below give T cell receptor beta chains drawn from one sample of a study of blood T cell repertoires in COVID-19. Generated by immunoSEQ multiplex PCR, the TCRdb table keeps only in-frame clones and is missing some. Here the sample spans some 150,000 clones, 70% to 90% being singletons. The sequenced material came from peripheral blood. The source is an older woman with acute or convalescent COVID-19. Each CDR3 is given with its conserved first and last residue. The D gene is left open where the match is weak. A clone size is listed for some rows: how often the clone was seen (once, few, many), or a class if it is expanded.

D	length	size	V	J	CDR3	DNA
TRBD2	16	once	TRBV3-1/TRBV3-2	TRBJ2-7	CASSLSGVIAGAEQYF	TGTGCCAGCAGCCTTTCCGGGGTGATAGCGGGGGCCGAGCAGTACTTC
TRBD1	15	.	TRBV9	TRBJ1-4	CASSPPGQHNEKLFF	TGTGCCAGCAGCCCACCGGGACAGCATAATGAAAAACTGTTTTTT
TRBD1	15	once	TRBV9	TRBJ1-5	CASGPGQGIGQPQHF	TGTGCCAGCGGACCGGGACAGGGAATCGGTCAGCCCCAGCATTTT
.	15	.	TRBV3-1/TRBV3-2	TRBJ1-2	CASSQEGRTNYGYTF	TGTGCCAGCAGCCAAGAGGGGAGGACTAACTATGGCTACACCTTC
TRBD2	15	.	TRBV11-3	TRBJ2-5	CASSIGLAGGETQYF	TGTGCCAGCAGTATTGGACTAGCGGGGGGGGAGACCCAGTACTTC
TRBD2	17	.	TRBV10-2	TRBJ2-7	CASRAWTSGGVSYEQYF	TGCGCCAGCAGAGCCTGGACTAGCGGGGGGGTATCCTACGAGCAGTACTTC
TRBD1	15	.	TRBV5-4	TRBJ2-3	CASSLDRGQGDTQYF	TGTGCCAGCAGCTTGGACAGGGGGCAGGGAGATACGCAGTATTTT
.	17	.	TRBV7-2	TRBJ2-1	CASSRTPGLNSYNEQFF	TGTGCCAGCAGTCGAACACCGGGTCTCAACTCCTACAATGAGCAGTTCTTC
.	15	.	TRBV28	TRBJ2-2	CASTPTRAFTGELFF	TGTGCCAGCACCCCCACGAGGGCCTTCACCGGGGAGCTGTTTTTT
TRBD1	15	.	TRBV11-2	TRBJ2-3	CASSPTGGTTDTQYF	TGTGCCAGCAGCCCAACAGGGGGCACCACAGATACGCAGTATTTT
.	15	.	TRBV7-2	TRBJ2-1	CASSPTGYSYNEQFF	TGTGCCAGCAGCCCGACAGGCTACTCCTACAATGAGCAGTTCTTC
.	14	.	TRBV5-1	TRBJ2-1	CASSLGQVYNEQFF	TGCGCCAGCAGCTTGGGACAGGTCTACAATGAGCAGTTCTTC
TRBD1	11	.	TRBV20-1	TRBJ2-1	CSADRAEEQFF	TGCAGTGCGGACAGGGCAGAGGAGCAGTTCTTC
.	15	.	TRBV30	TRBJ1-1	CAWSSPALPNTEAFF	TGTGCCTGGAGCTCCCCTGCACTGCCGAACACTGAAGCTTTCTTT
TRBD1	15	few	TRBV9	TRBJ1-1	CASTRSGQGDTEAFF	TGTGCCAGCACCCGTAGCGGTCAGGGGGACACTGAAGCTTTCTTT
.	15	.	TRBV7-2	TRBJ1-5	CASSGGRVGNQPQHF	TGTGCCAGCAGCGGGGGCAGGGTAGGCAATCAGCCCCAGCATTTT
TRBD1	15	.	TRBV6-5	TRBJ1-6	CASTPDREWNSPLHF	TGTGCCAGCACTCCGGACAGGGAGTGGAATTCACCCCTCCACTTT
TRBD1	15	once	TRBV5-1	TRBJ1-1	CASSLEPQGADEAFF	TGCGCCAGCAGCTTGGAACCACAGGGGGCGGATGAAGCTTTCTTT
.	14	.	TRBV5-1	TRBJ1-1	CASSFQGMGTEAFF	TGCGCCAGCAGCTTTCAGGGCATGGGCACTGAAGCTTTCTTT
TRBD1	14	.	TRBV30	TRBJ1-1	CAWNRDRAETEAFF	TGTGCCTGGAATCGGGACAGGGCGGAAACTGAAGCTTTCTTT
.	19	.	TRBV27	TRBJ1-6	CASSFAAPGHSSYNSPLHF	TGTGCCAGCAGTTTTGCAGCCCCGGGACACAGCTCCTATAATTCACCCCTCCACTTT
.	12	.	TRBV7-9	TRBJ1-1	CASSFESRPPFF	TGTGCCAGCAGCTTTGAGTCCCGTCCCCCTTTCTTT